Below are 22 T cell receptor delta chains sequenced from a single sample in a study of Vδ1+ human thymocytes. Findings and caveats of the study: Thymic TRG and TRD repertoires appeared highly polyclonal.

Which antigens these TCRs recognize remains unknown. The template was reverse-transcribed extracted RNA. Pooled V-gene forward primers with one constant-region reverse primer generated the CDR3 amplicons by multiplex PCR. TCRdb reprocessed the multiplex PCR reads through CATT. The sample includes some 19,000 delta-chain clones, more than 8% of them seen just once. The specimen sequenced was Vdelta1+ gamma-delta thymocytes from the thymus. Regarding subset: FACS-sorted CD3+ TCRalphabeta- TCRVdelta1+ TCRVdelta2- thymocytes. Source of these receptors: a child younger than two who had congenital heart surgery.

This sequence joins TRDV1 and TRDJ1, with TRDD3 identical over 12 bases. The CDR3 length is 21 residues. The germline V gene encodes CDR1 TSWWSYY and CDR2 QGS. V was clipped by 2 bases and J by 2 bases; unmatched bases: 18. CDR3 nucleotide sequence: TGTGCTCTTGGGGAATTCTATTCGTCTGGGCACTGGGGGATACCGACCGATAAACTCATCTTT. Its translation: CALGEFYSSGHWGIPTDKLIF.

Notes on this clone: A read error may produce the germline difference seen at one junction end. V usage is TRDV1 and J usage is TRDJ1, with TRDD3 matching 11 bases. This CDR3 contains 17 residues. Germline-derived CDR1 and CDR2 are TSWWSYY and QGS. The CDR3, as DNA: TGTGCTCTTGGGGCACCCTTAACTGGGGGATATGTCGATACACTCATCTTT. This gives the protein CALGAPLTGGYVDTLIF.

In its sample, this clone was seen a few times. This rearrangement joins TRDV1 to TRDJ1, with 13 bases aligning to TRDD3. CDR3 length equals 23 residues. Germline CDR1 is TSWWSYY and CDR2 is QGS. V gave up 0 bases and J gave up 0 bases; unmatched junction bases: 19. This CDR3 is CALGELSSLPTGGYGRYTDKLIF. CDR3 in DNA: TGTGCTCTTGGGGAACTTAGCTCGCTACCTACTGGGGGATACGGGCGGTACACCGATAAACTCATCTTT.

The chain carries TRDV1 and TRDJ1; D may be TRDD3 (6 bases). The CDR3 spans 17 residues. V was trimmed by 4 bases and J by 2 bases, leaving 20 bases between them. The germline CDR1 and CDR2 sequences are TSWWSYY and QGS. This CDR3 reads CALGGSMVRGKTDKLIF. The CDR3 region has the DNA TGTGCTCTTGGGGGATCTATGGTCCGGGGGAAGACCGATAAACTCATCTTT.

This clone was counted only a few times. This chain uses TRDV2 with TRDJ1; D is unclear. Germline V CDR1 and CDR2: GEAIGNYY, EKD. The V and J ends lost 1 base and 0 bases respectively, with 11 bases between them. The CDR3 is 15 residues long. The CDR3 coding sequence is TGTGCCTGTGACACGCCTCCCGTGTACACCGATAAACTCATCTTT. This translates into CACDTPPVYTDKLIF.

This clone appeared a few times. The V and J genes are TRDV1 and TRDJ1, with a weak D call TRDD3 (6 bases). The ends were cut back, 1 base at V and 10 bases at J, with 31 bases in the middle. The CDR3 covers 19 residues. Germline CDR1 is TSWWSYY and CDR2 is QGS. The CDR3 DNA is TGTGCTCTTGGGGAACGGCCTCTCCCTACTGGGACTGGGAGAGGTAGACTCATCTTT. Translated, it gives CALGERPLPTGTGRGRLIF.

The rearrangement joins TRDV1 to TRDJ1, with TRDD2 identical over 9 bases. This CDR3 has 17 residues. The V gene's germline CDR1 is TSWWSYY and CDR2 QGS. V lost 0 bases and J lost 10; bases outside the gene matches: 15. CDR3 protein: CALGELPLLPSYGRLIF. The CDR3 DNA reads TGTGCTCTTGGGGAACTCCCCTTACTCCCTTCCTACGGAAGACTCATCTTT.

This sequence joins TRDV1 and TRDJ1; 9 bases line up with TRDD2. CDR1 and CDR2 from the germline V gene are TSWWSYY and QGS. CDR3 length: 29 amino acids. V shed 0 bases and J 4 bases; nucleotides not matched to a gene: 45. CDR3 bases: TGTGCTCTTGGGGAACTAGTCCTATCTAAAGGCCTTCCTACGGAGCCCAACAAATACAACTGGTTCGCCCACGATAAACTCATCTTT. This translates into CALGELVLSKGLPTEPNKYNWFAHDKLIF.

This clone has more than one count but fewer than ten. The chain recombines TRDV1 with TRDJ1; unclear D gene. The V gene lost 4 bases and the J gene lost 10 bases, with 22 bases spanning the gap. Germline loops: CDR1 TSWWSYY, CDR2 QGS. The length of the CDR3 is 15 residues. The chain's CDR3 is CALGGPTTRPIRLIF. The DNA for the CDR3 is TGTGCTCTTGGGGGCCCAACTACCCGCCCCATAAGACTCATCTTT.

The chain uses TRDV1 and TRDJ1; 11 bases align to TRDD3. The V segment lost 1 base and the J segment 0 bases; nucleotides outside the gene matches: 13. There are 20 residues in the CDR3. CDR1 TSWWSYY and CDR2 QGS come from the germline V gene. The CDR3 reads CALGEHQLGDIPLYTDKLIF. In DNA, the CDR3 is TGTGCTCTTGGGGAACACCAACTGGGGGATATTCCCCTATACACCGATAAACTCATCTTT.

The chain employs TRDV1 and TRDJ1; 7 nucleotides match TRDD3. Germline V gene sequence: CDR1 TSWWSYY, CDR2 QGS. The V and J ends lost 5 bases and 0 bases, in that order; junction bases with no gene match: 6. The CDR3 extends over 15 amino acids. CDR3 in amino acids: CALGFALGDTDKLIF. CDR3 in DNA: TGTGCTCTTGGGTTTGCTCTGGGGGACACCGATAAACTCATCTTT.

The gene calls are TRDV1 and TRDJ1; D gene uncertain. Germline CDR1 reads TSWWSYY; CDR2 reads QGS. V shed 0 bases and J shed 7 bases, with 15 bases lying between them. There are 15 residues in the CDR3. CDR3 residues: CALGELLPRPVKLIF. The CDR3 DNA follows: TGTGCTCTTGGGGAACTACTCCCTCGGCCTGTTAAACTCATCTTT.

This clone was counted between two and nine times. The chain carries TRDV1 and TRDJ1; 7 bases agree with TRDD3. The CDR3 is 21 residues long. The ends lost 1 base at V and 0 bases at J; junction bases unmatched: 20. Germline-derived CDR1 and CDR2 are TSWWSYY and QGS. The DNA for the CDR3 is TGTGCTCTTGGGGAACGGAGTCCGAGGCCATACTGGGGACACAACACCGATAAACTCATCTTT. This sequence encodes CALGERSPRPYWGHNTDKLIF.

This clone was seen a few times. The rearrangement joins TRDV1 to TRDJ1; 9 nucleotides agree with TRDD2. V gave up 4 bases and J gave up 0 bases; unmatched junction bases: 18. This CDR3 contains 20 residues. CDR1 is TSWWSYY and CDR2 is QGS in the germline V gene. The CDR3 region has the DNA TGTGCTCTTGGGGGGGGCCTTCCTACGGGCCGGGGCCTCTACACCGATAAACTCATCTTT. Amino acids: CALGGGLPTGRGLYTDKLIF.

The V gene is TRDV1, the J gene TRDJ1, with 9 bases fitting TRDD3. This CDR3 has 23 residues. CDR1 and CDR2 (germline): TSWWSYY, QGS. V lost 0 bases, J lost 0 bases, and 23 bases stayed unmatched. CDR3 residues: CALGELRQAFLPTGGVYTDKLIF. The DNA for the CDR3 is TGTGCTCTTGGGGAACTAAGGCAGGCCTTCCTCCCCACTGGGGGAGTCTACACCGATAAACTCATCTTT.

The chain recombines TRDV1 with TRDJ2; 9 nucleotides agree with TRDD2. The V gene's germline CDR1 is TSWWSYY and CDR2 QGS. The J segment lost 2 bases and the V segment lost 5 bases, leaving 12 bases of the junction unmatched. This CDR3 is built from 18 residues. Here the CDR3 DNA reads TGTGCTCTTGGGAACCCTTCCTACGGGACCCCCTTGACAGCACAACTCTTCTTT. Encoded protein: CALGNPSYGTPLTAQLFF.

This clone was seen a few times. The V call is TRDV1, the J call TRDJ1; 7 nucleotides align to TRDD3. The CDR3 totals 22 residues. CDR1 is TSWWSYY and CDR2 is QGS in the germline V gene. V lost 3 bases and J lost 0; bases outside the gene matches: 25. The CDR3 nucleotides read TGTGCTCTTGGGGAGACCAGAGGCGAGGGATACTGTTCCAAGGGGTACACCGATAAACTCATCTTT. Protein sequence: CALGETRGEGYCSKGYTDKLIF.

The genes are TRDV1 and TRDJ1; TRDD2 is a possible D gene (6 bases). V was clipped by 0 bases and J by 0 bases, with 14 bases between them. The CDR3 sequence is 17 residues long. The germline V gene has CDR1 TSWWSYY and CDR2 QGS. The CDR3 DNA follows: TGTGCTCTTGGGGAACTAGCTTCCTGGTCAGACACCGATAAACTCATCTTT. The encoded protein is CALGELASWSDTDKLIF.

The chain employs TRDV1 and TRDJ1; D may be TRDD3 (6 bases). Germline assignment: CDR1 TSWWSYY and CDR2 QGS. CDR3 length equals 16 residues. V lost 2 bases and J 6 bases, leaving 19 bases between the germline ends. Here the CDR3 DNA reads TGTGCTCTTGGGGAATTCCAATACTTGGGGGTTTATAAACTCATCTTT. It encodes CALGEFQYLGVYKLIF.

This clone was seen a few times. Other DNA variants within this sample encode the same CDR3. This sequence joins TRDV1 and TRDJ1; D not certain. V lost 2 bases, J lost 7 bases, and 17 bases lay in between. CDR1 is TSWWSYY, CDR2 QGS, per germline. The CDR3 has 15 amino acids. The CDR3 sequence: CALGEFVLSKGKLIF. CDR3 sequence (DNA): TGTGCTCTTGGGGAATTCGTCTTGTCAAAGGGTAAACTCATCTTT.

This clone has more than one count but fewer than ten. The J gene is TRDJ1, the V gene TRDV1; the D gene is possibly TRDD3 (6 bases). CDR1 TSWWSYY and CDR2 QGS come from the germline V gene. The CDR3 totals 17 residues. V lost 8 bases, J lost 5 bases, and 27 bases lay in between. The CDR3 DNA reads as TGTGCTCTTAAGATAACCCCCAGTACTTATACTGGGGATAAACTCATCTTT. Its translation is CALKITPSTYTGDKLIF.

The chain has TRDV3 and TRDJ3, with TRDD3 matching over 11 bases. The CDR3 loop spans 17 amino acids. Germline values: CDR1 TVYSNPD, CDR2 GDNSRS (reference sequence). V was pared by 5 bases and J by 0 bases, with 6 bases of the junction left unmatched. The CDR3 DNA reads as TGTGCCCCGTACTGGGGGATAAGCTCCTGGGACACCCGACAGATGTTTTTC. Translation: CAPYWGISSWDTRQMFF.